The clone carrying this T cell receptor beta chain was counted many times. This CDR3 has 14 amino acids. Trimming shortened V by 0 bases and J by 8 bases, and 12 bases separated the two germline ends. Germline assignment: CDR1 SGHRS and CDR2 YFSETQ. These data belong to a study of blood T cells in healthy people across ages. Per individual sample, total RNA of at least 5.5 micrograms was extracted. A second about 7 to 11 cycle PCR used barcoded and J-beta primers. TCRdb redid the calling of the 5' RACE reads with MiXCR, one entry per CDR3 protein. This sample has 870,000 or so distinct CDR3 sequences; more than 25% occur once, and the top ten carry 17%.

V is TRBV5-1 and J is TRBJ2-1, with a possible D match to TRBD1 (6 bases). The TCR sequence derives from a woman older than 75 in good health. The sequenced material came from blood. CDR3 amino acids: CASSLAGNRDEQFF. CDR3 DNA: TGCGCCAGCAGCTTGGCAGGAAACAGGGATGAGCAGTTCTTC.